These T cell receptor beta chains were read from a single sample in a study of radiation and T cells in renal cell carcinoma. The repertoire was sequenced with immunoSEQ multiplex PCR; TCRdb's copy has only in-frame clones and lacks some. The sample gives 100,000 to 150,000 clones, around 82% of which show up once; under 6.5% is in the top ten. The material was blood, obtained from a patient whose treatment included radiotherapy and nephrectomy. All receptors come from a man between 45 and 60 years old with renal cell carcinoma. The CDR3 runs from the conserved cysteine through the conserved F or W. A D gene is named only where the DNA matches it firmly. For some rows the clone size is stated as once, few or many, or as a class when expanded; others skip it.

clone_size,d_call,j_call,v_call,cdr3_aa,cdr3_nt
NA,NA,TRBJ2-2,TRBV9,CASSARGQGPGELFF,TGTGCCAGCAGCGCCCGCGGCCAGGGGCCCGGGGAGCTGTTTTTT
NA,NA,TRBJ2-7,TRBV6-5,CASSSTGSHEQYF,TGTGCCAGCAGTTCAACAGGGTCCCACGAGCAGTACTTC
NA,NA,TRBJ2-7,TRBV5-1,CASSDDLYEQYF,TGCGCCAGCAGTGATGACTTGTACGAGCAGTACTTC
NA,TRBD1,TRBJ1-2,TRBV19,CASSSDRGSYGYTF,TGTGCCAGTAGTTCGGACAGGGGTAGCTATGGCTACACCTTC
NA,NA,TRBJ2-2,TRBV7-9,CASSEGPVGGELFF,TGTGCCAGCAGCGAGGGACCGGTGGGCGGGGAGCTGTTTTTT
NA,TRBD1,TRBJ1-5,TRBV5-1,CASSWGTVEGNQPQHF,TGCGCCAGCAGTTGGGGGACAGTAGAAGGCAATCAGCCCCAGCATTTT
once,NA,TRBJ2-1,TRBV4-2,CASSQERSGGASNEQFF,TGTGCCAGCAGCCAAGAGAGATCCGGGGGCGCGTCGAATGAGCAGTTCTTC
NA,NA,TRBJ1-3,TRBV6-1,CASSEFVGLTSGNTIYF,TGTGCCAGCAGTGAATTTGTGGGGCTTACCTCTGGAAACACCATATATTTT
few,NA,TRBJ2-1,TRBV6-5,CASASYNEQFF,TGTGCCAGCGCCTCCTACAATGAGCAGTTCTTC
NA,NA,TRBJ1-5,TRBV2,CASSASNSNQPQHF,TGTGCCAGCAGTGCATCGAATAGCAATCAGCCCCAGCATTTT
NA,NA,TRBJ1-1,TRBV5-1,CASSLGSGTNTEAFF,TGCGCCAGCAGCTTGGGTTCGGGGACGAACACTGAAGCTTTCTTT
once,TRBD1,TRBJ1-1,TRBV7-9,CASSITPRDRDYTEAFF,TGTGCCAGCAGCATAACGCCCCGGGACAGGGACTACACTGAAGCTTTCTTT
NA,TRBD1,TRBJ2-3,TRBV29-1,CSVPGQGADTQYF,TGCAGCGTCCCGGGACAGGGGGCGGATACGCAGTATTTT
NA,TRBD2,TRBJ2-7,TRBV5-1,CASSLEGLAGWEQYF,TGCGCCAGCAGCTTGGAGGGACTAGCGGGCTGGGAGCAGTACTTC
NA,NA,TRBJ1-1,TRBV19,CASSIFSGGTEAFF,TGTGCCAGTAGTATATTCTCGGGGGGCACTGAAGCTTTCTTT
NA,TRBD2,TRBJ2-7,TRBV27,CASSSGTSGIVKQYF,TGTGCCAGCAGTTCAGGGACTAGCGGGATCGTGAAGCAGTACTTC
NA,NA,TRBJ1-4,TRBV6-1,CASWTTEKLFF,TGTGCCAGCTGGACGACTGAAAAACTGTTTTTT
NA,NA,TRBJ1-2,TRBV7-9,CASSLVQNYGYTF,TGTGCCAGCAGCTTAGTCCAGAACTATGGCTACACCTTC
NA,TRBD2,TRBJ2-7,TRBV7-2,CASSFYGGGAESYEQYF,TGTGCCAGCAGCTTTTATGGCGGGGGGGCCGAGTCCTACGAGCAGTACTTC
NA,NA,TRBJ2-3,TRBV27,CASSLSAPGTQYF,TGTGCCAGCAGTTTATCCGCCCCCGGGACGCAGTATTTT
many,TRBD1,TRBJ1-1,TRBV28,CASRYRGARAFF,TGTGCCAGCAGATACAGGGGGGCGCGAGCTTTCTTT
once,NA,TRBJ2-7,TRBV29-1,CSVEDFASYEQYF,TGCAGCGTTGAAGACTTCGCTTCCTACGAGCAGTACTTC
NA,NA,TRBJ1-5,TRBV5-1,CASSLNEGWEPQHF,TGCGCCAGCAGCTTGAATGAGGGGTGGGAGCCCCAGCATTTT
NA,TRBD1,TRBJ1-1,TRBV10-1,CASQIYRQGVENTEAFF,TGCGCCAGCCAAATCTACCGGCAGGGGGTGGAGAACACTGAAGCTTTCTTT
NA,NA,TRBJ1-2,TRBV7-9,CASSRGEAIYGYTF,TGTGCCAGCAGTAGAGGGGAAGCGATCTATGGCTACACCTTC
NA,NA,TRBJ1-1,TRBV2,CASSDPRAGNTEAFF,TGTGCCAGCAGTGATCCCCGGGCCGGCAACACTGAAGCTTTCTTT
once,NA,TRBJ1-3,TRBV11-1,CASSLEPTGNTIYF,TGTGCCAGCAGCTTAGAACCAACTGGAAACACCATATATTTT
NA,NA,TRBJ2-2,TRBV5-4,CASSLGVGENTGELFF,TGTGCCAGCAGCTTGGGGGTAGGGGAGAACACCGGGGAGCTGTTTTTT
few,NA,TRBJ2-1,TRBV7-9,CASSLGRGHSYNEQFF,TGTGCCAGCAGCTTGGGGCGGGGACACTCCTACAATGAGCAGTTCTTC
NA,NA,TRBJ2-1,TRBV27,CATSIGGNEQFF,TGTGCCACTTCTATAGGGGGCAATGAGCAGTTCTTC
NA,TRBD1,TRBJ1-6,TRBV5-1,CASSGDTGGNSPLHF,TGCGCCAGCAGCGGAGATACAGGGGGAAATTCACCCCTCCACTTT
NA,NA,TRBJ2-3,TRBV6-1,CASSEVRGDTQYF,TGTGCCAGCAGTGAAGTGAGGGGGGATACGCAGTATTTT
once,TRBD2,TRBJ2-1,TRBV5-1,CASSSHLAGGPYNEQFF,TGCGCCAGCAGCTCCCACCTAGCGGGAGGTCCCTACAATGAGCAGTTCTTC
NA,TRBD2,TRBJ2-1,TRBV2,CASRRGGSYNEQFF,TGTGCCAGCAGGCGGGGGGGCTCCTACAATGAGCAGTTCTTC
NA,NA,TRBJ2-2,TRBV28,CASSLLAGELFF,TGTGCCAGCAGTTTATTGGCCGGGGAGCTGTTTTTT
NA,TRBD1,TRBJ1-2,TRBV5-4,CASSPSDRGRGYTF,TGTGCCAGCAGCCCATCGGACAGGGGACGTGGCTACACCTTC
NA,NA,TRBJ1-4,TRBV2,CASTVQGRTVTNEKLFF,TGTGCCAGCACCGTGCAGGGTAGGACTGTGACTAATGAAAAACTGTTTTTT
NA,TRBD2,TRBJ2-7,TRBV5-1,CASSSFSGSAGEQYF,TGCGCCAGCAGCTCTTTTAGCGGGAGTGCGGGCGAGCAGTACTTC
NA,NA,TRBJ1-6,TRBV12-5,CASGLVRGQGTSPLHF,TGTGCTAGTGGTTTGGTACGAGGGCAGGGAACTTCACCCCTCCACTTT
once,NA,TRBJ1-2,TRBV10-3,CAISDEYNYGYTF,TGTGCCATCAGTGATGAATATAACTATGGCTACACCTTC
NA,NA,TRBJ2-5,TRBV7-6,CASSAPSTGGRESKETQYF,TGTGCCAGCAGCGCCCCGTCGACGGGGGGCCGGGAATCGAAGGAGACCCAGTACTTC
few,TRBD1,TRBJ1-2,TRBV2,CASSELPTGSSGYTF,TGTGCCAGCAGTGAATTGCCGACAGGGAGCTCTGGCTACACCTTC
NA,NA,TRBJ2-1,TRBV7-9,CASSLQGGEQFF,TGTGCCAGCAGCCTACAGGGAGGTGAGCAGTTCTTC
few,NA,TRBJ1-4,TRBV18,CASSPPFDANEKLFF,TGTGCCAGCTCACCACCGTTCGATGCTAATGAAAAACTGTTTTTT
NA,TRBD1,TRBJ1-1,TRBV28,CASKVTGGVTEAFF,TGTGCCAGCAAAGTAACAGGGGGGGTCACTGAAGCTTTCTTT
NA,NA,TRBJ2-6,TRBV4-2,CASSQEAPSVYSGANVLTF,TGTGCCAGCAGCCAAGAGGCCCCGAGCGTCTACTCTGGGGCCAACGTCCTGACTTTC
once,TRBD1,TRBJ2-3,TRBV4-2,CASSQEAIGQATDTQYF,TGTGCCAGCAGCCAAGAGGCCATTGGACAGGCGACAGATACGCAGTATTTT
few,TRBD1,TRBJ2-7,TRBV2,CASSGPGQALSYEQYF,TGTGCCAGCAGTGGACCGGGACAGGCACTATCCTACGAGCAGTACTTC
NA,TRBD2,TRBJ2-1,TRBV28,CASSLGLAGTSSYNEQFF,TGTGCCAGCAGCCTTGGACTAGCGGGAACGAGCTCCTACAATGAGCAGTTCTTC
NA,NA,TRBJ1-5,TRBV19,CASIGNQMDQPQHF,TGTGCCAGTATTGGGAATCAAATGGATCAGCCCCAGCATTTT